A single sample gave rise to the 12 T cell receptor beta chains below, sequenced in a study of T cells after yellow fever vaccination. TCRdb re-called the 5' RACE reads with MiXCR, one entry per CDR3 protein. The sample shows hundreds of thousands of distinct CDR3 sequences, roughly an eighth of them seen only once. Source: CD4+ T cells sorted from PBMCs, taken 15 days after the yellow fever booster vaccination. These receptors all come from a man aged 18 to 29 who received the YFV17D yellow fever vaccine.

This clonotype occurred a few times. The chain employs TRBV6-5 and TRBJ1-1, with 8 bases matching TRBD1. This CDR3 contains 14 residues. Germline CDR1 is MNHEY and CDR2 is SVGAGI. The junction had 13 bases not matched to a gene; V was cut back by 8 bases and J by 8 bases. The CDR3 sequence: CASAPGGGQAEAFF. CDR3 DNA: TGTGCCAGCGCGCCAGGAGGGGGACAGGCCGAAGCTTTCTTT.

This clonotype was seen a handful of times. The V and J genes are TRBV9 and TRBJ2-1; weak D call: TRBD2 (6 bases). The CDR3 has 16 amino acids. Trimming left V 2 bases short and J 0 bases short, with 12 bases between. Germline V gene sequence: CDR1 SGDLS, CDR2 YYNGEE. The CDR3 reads CASSVVTGSSYNEQFF. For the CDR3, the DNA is TGTGCCAGCAGCGTCGTGACCGGGAGCTCCTACAATGAGCAGTTCTTC.

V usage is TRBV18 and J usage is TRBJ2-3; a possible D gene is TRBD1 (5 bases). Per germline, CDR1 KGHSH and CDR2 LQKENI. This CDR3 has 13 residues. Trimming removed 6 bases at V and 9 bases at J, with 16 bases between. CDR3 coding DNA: TGTGCCAGCTCCCCGCAGGGAAAGAAGACGCAGTATTTT. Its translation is CASSPQGKKTQYF.

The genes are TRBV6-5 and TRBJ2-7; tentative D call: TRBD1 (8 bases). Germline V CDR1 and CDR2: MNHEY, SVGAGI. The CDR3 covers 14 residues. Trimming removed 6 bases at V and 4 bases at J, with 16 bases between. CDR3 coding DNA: TGTGCCAGCAGCTACAGGGGGGGTAGATACGAGCAGTACTTC. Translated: CASSYRGGRYEQYF.

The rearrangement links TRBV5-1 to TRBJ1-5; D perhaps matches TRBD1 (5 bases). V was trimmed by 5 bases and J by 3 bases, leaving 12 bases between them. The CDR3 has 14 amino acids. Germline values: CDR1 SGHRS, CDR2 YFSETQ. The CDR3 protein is CASSQDGTNQPQHF. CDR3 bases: TGCGCCAGCAGTCAGGACGGGACCAATCAGCCCCAGCATTTT.

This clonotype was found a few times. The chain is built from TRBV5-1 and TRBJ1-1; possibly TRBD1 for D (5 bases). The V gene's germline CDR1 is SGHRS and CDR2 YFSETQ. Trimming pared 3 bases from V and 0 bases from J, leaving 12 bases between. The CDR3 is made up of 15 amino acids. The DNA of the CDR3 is TGCGCCAGCAGCTCTCGGACATCCATGAACACTGAAGCTTTCTTT. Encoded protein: CASSSRTSMNTEAFF.

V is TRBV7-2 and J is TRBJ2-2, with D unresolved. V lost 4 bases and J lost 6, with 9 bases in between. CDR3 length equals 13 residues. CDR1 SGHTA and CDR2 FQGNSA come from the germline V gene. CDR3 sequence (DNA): TGTGCCAGCAGCTCAGGTCGCTCCGGGGAGCTGTTTTTT. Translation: CASSSGRSGELFF.

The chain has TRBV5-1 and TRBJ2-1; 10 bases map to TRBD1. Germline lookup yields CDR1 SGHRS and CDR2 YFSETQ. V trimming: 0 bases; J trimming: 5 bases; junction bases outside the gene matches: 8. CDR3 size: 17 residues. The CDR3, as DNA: TGCGCCAGCAGCTTGGGACAGGGGGCAGAATTTAACAATGAGCAGTTCTTC. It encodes CASSLGQGAEFNNEQFF. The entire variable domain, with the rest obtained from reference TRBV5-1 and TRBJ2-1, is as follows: KAGVTQTPRYLIKTRGQQVTLSCSPISGHRSVSWYQQTPGQGLQFLFEYFSETQRNKGNFPGRFSGRQFSNSRSEMNVSTLELGDSALYLCASSLGQGAEFNNEQFFGPGTRLTVL.

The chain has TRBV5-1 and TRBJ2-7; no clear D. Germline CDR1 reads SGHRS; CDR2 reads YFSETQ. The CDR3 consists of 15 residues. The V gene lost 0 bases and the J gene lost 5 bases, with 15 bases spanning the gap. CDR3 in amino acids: CASSLGGTTPDEQYV. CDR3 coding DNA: TGCGCCAGCAGCTTGGGTGGCACAACCCCCGACGAGCAGTACGTC.

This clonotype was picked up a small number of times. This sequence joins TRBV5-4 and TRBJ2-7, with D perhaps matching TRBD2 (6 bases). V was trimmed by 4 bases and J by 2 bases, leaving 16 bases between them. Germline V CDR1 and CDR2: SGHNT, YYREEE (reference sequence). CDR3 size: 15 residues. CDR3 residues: CASSRGGDRPYEQYV. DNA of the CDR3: TGTGCCAGCAGCCGAGGAGGGGACCGTCCCTACGAGCAGTACGTC.

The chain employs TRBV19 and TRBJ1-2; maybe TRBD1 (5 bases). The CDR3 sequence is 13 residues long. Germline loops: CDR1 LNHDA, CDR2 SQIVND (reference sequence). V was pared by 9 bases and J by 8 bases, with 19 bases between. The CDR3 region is CASKERDRFGYTF. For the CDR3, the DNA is TGTGCCAGCAAGGAGCGGGACCGATTCGGCTACACCTTC.

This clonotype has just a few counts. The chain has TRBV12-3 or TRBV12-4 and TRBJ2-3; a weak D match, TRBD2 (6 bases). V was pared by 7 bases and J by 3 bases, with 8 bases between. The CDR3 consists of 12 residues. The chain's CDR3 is CASIGRTDTQYF. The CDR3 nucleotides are TGTGCCAGCATTGGGAGGACAGATACGCAGTATTTT.